The source of this T cell receptor beta chain is a study of cytomegalovirus exposure and HLA in healthy donors. Study-level findings and limits: There were a few CMV-associated chains whose specificity for CMV antigens was confirmed in vitro. The study labeled about 160 TCR beta chains cytomegalovirus-associated.

The method was immunoSEQ multiplex PCR; TCRdb's version includes in-frame clones alone and lacks a portion of them. The sample consists of approximately 160,000 clones, 70% to 90% of them appearing once. The CDR3 consists of 15 residues. Germline CDR1 reads SGHNT; CDR2 reads YENEEA. The V end was cut by 4 bases, the J end by 2 bases, with 12 bases between. Regarding this clone: Antigen unknown.

This chain connects TRBV11-3 to TRBJ2-1, with D perhaps matching TRBD1 (5 bases). The TCR sequence derives from a man aged 25 to 40 in good health and CMV-seropositive. The sequenced sample consisted of PBMCs. Here the CDR3 DNA reads TGTGCCAGCAGCTCCCCACCAGGGACCTACAATGAGCAGTTCTTC. Translated: CASSSPPGTYNEQFF.